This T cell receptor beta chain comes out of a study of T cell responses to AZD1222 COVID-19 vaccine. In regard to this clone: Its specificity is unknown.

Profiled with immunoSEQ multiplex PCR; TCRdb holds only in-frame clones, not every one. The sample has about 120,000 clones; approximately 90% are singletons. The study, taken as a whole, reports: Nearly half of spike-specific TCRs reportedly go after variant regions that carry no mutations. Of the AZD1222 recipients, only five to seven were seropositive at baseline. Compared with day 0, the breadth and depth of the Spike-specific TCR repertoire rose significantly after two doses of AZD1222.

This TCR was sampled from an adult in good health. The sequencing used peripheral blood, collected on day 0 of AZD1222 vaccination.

The CDR3 region is CASSEGRGWDGYTF. The CDR3 DNA is TGTGCCAGCAGTGAAGGCAGGGGCTGGGATGGCTACACCTTC. The V and J genes are TRBV2 and TRBJ1-2, with a weak D call TRBD1 (6 bases). Deletions cut 1 base from V and 6 bases from J, with 12 bases between. The CDR3 covers 14 residues. Per germline, CDR1 SNHLY and CDR2 FYNNEI.